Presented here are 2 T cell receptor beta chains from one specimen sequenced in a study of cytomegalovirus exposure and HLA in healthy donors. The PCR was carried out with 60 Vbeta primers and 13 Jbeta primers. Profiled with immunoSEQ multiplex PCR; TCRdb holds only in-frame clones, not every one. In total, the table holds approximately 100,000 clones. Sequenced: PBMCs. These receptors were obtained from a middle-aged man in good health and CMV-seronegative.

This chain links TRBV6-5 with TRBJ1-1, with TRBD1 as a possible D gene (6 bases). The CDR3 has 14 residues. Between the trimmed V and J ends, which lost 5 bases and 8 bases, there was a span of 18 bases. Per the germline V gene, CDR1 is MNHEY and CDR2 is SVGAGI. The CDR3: CASSHGGVRGEAFF. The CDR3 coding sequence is TGTGCCAGCAGTCATGGAGGAGTCAGGGGCGAAGCTTTCTTT.

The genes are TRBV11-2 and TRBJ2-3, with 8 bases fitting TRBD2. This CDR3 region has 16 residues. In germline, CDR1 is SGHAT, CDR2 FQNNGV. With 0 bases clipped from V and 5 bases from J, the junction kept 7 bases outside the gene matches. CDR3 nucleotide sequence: TGTGCCAGCAGCTTAGATAGGAGCGGGGGTCGAGATACGCAGTATTTT. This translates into CASSLDRSGGRDTQYF.